This is a list of T cell receptor beta chains from one sample in a study of shared clonotypes between healthy human individuals. Produced via immunoSEQ multiplex PCR; TCRdb's table is partial and in-frame only. The repertoire holds some 2,000,000 clones, with approximately 94% as singletons. The sequenced sample consisted of naive CD4+ T cells sorted from blood. All receptors come from a man aged 18 to 29 in good health. Both conserved end residues are part of each CDR3. The order of the fields is J gene, clone size, V gene, CDR3 length, D gene, CDR3 DNA, CDR3 protein. The D gene is left open where the match is weak. Expanded clones get a size class; other rows say once, few or many, or leave the size out.

j_call: TRBJ2-1
clone_size: -
v_call: TRBV9
cdr3_length: 15
d_call: -
cdr3_nt: TGTGCCAGCAGCGTAGCTCTCGGGACTCGGAATGAGCAGTTCTTC
cdr3_aa: CASSVALGTRNEQFF

j_call: TRBJ2-7
clone_size: -
v_call: TRBV7-9
cdr3_length: 17
d_call: TRBD2
cdr3_nt: TGTGCCAGCAGCCCCCTTGAACTAGCGGGGGGGATCCACGAGCAGTACTTC
cdr3_aa: CASSPLELAGGIHEQYF

j_call: TRBJ1-6
clone_size: few
v_call: TRBV5-1
cdr3_length: 15
d_call: TRBD1
cdr3_nt: TGCGCCAGCAGCTTGGCGGGACAGGAACGATCACCCCTCCACTTT
cdr3_aa: CASSLAGQERSPLHF

j_call: TRBJ2-7
clone_size: -
v_call: TRBV2
cdr3_length: 11
d_call: -
cdr3_nt: TGTGCCAGCACGGGACCGCTAGAGCAGTACTTC
cdr3_aa: CASTGPLEQYF

j_call: TRBJ2-5
clone_size: -
v_call: TRBV9
cdr3_length: 13
d_call: -
cdr3_nt: TGTGCCAGCAGCGTAGGTACTCAGGAGACCCAGTACTTC
cdr3_aa: CASSVGTQETQYF

j_call: TRBJ2-1
clone_size: once
v_call: TRBV6-5
cdr3_length: 13
d_call: -
cdr3_nt: TGTGCCAGCAGAGGCCTTCTCGACAATGAGCAGTTCTTC
cdr3_aa: CASRGLLDNEQFF

j_call: TRBJ2-1
clone_size: -
v_call: TRBV7-9
cdr3_length: 18
d_call: -
cdr3_nt: TGTGCCAGCAGCTTAGCATGGGCAGGAGGGGGCTCCTACAATGAGCAGTTCTTC
cdr3_aa: CASSLAWAGGGSYNEQFF

j_call: TRBJ1-4
clone_size: -
v_call: TRBV9
cdr3_length: 16
d_call: TRBD1
cdr3_nt: TGTGCCAGCAGCGTTCAGGGGGCGCCGTCTAATGAAAAACTGTTTTTT
cdr3_aa: CASSVQGAPSNEKLFF

j_call: TRBJ1-4
clone_size: -
v_call: TRBV2
cdr3_length: 16
d_call: -
cdr3_nt: TGTGCCAGCAGAACATACAGAAAAGCAACTAATGAAAAACTGTTTTTT
cdr3_aa: CASRTYRKATNEKLFF

j_call: TRBJ1-4
clone_size: -
v_call: TRBV5-4
cdr3_length: 13
d_call: -
cdr3_nt: TGTGCCACCCAGGCAGCAACTAATGAAAAACTGTTTTTT
cdr3_aa: CATQAATNEKLFF

j_call: TRBJ2-5
clone_size: -
v_call: TRBV25-1
cdr3_length: 14
d_call: -
cdr3_nt: TGTGCCAGCAGTGGGACTCGAGCTCTGGAGACCCAGTACTTC
cdr3_aa: CASSGTRALETQYF

j_call: TRBJ2-1
clone_size: -
v_call: TRBV9
cdr3_length: 16
d_call: TRBD2
cdr3_nt: TGTGCCAGCAGCGCGACTCCCGCGGGGGTCTACAATGAGCAGTTCTTC
cdr3_aa: CASSATPAGVYNEQFF

j_call: TRBJ2-3
clone_size: -
v_call: TRBV6-1
cdr3_length: 15
d_call: -
cdr3_nt: TGTGCCAGCAGTCCCCAGGACTACCCCACAGATACGCAGTATTTT
cdr3_aa: CASSPQDYPTDTQYF

j_call: TRBJ2-3
clone_size: -
v_call: TRBV11-3
cdr3_length: 11
d_call: -
cdr3_nt: TGTGCCAGCAGCTTAACGGATACGCAGTATTTT
cdr3_aa: CASSLTDTQYF

j_call: TRBJ2-3
clone_size: -
v_call: TRBV11-3
cdr3_length: 15
d_call: TRBD2
cdr3_nt: TGTGCCAGCAGCTTGGGACTAGACCCGCCGGATACGCAGTATTTT
cdr3_aa: CASSLGLDPPDTQYF

j_call: TRBJ2-7
clone_size: once
v_call: TRBV6-6
cdr3_length: 12
d_call: -
cdr3_nt: TGTGCCAGCAGCCGACAAACCTACGAGCAGTACTTC
cdr3_aa: CASSRQTYEQYF

j_call: TRBJ2-5
clone_size: -
v_call: TRBV11-3
cdr3_length: 16
d_call: TRBD2
cdr3_nt: TGTGCCAGGGGCGCTCGCGGGAGGGTAATTAAAGAGACCCAGTACTTC
cdr3_aa: CARGARGRVIKETQYF

j_call: TRBJ1-2
clone_size: -
v_call: TRBV28
cdr3_length: 13
d_call: -
cdr3_nt: TGTGCCAGCAGCACCCTGGCGGGGGATGGCTACACCTTC
cdr3_aa: CASSTLAGDGYTF

j_call: TRBJ1-6
clone_size: -
v_call: TRBV6-5
cdr3_length: 13
d_call: -
cdr3_nt: TGTGCCAGCAGTTACATTCAGAATTCACCCCTCCACTTT
cdr3_aa: CASSYIQNSPLHF

j_call: TRBJ2-7
clone_size: -
v_call: TRBV7-2
cdr3_length: 15
d_call: -
cdr3_nt: TGTGCCAGCAGCTCCGAGGCTGGGGTGCCGGCCGAGCAGTACTTC
cdr3_aa: CASSSEAGVPAEQYF

j_call: TRBJ1-5
clone_size: -
v_call: TRBV19
cdr3_length: 13
d_call: -
cdr3_nt: TGTGCCACCTCCGACAAATTCAATCAGCCCCAGCATTTT
cdr3_aa: CATSDKFNQPQHF

j_call: TRBJ2-7
clone_size: -
v_call: TRBV9
cdr3_length: 15
d_call: TRBD2
cdr3_nt: TGTGCCAGCAGCGGGTGGACCGGGACTAGTCACGAGCAGTACTTC
cdr3_aa: CASSGWTGTSHEQYF

j_call: TRBJ2-4
clone_size: once
v_call: TRBV4-1
cdr3_length: 17
d_call: -
cdr3_nt: TGCGCCAGCAGCCACGCTGACACCATCTCAGCCAAAAACATTCAGTACTTC
cdr3_aa: CASSHADTISAKNIQYF

j_call: TRBJ2-3
clone_size: -
v_call: TRBV7-3
cdr3_length: 14
d_call: -
cdr3_nt: TGTGCCAGCAGCCATTACTTCAGCACAGATACGCAGTATTTT
cdr3_aa: CASSHYFSTDTQYF

j_call: TRBJ1-3
clone_size: -
v_call: TRBV6-6
cdr3_length: 14
d_call: -
cdr3_nt: TGTGCCAGCAGTTACTCGCCTTCCGGAAACACCATATATTTT
cdr3_aa: CASSYSPSGNTIYF

j_call: TRBJ1-1
clone_size: few
v_call: TRBV6-5
cdr3_length: 13
d_call: TRBD1
cdr3_nt: TGTGCCAGCTTCGGGACAGGGTTCACTGAAGCTTTCTTT
cdr3_aa: CASFGTGFTEAFF